This T cell receptor (beta chain) was identified in a study of blood T cell repertoires in COVID-19. Study at large: The analysed material was cDNA or gDNA that came from T cells, B-cell-depleted T cells, or PBMCs.

Repertoires were generated with immunoSEQ multiplex PCR, while TCRdb's copy carries only in-frame clones and drops some. The sample holds around 220,000 clones, 70% to 90% seen once. The germline V gene has CDR1 MNHNS and CDR2 SASEGT. The V segment lost 0 bases and the J segment 2 bases; nucleotides outside the gene matches: 8. The CDR3 runs to 17 residues. Individuals drawn from under 30 US areas were roughly 18 to 95 years old. Sequenced input: PBMCs or T cells enriched from blood (not recorded which). The source of this sequence is a woman between 45 and 65 years old with acute COVID-19. The chain combines TRBV6-1 with TRBJ2-7, with 9 positions matching TRBD2. CDR3: CASSEALGPSGAYEQYF. The CDR3 DNA follows: TGTGCCAGCAGTGAAGCGCTAGGGCCTAGCGGGGCCTACGAGCAGTACTTC.